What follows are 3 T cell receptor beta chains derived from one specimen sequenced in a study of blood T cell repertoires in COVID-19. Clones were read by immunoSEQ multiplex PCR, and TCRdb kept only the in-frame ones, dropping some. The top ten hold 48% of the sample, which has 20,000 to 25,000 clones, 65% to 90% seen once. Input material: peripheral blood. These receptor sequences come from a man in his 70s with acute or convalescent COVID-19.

DNA for the CDR3: TGTGCCAGCTCCCCTACTCGGGGGGGCAGGGAGCAGTTCTTC. It is translated as CASSPTRGGREQFF. The rearrangement uses TRBV18 and TRBJ2-1; 8 bases line up with TRBD2. V was clipped by 6 bases and J by 10 bases; unmatched bases: 11. This CDR3 spans 14 amino acids. The V gene's germline CDR1 is KGHSH and CDR2 LQKENI.

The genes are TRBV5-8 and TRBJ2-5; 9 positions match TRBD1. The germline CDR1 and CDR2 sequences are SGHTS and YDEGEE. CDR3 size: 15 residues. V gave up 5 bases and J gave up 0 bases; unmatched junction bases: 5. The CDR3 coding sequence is TGTGCCAGCAGTCCCGGGACAGGGCACCAAGAGACCCAGTACTTC. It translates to CASSPGTGHQETQYF.

The CDR3 sequence: CASSFSGSANTGELFF. The CDR3 region has the DNA TGTGCCAGCAGCTTTAGCGGGAGCGCGAACACCGGGGAGCTGTTTTTT. This chain uses TRBV7-2 with TRBJ2-2; the match to TRBD2 covers 9 bases. This CDR3 has 16 residues. Germline V lookup: CDR1 SGHTA, CDR2 FQGNSA. Trimming removed 3 bases from V and 0 bases from J; junction bases left unmatched: 2.